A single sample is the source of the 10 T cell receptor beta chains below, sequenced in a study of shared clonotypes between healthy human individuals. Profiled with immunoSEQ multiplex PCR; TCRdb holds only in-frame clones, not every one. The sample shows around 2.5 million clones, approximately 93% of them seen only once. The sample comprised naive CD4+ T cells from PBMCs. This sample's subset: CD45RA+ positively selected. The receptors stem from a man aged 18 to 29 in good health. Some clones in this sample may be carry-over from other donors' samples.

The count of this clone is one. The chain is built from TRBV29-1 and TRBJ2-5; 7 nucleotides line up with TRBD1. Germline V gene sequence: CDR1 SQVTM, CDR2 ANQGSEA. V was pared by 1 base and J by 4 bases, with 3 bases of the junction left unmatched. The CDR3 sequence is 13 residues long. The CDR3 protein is CSVEGQGVETQYF. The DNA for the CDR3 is TGCAGCGTTGAAGGGCAGGGGGTAGAGACCCAGTACTTC.

CDR3: CASSLKSGLSYEQYF. CDR3 bases: TGTGCCAGCAGCTTAAAGTCGGGTCTCTCCTACGAGCAGTACTTC. V usage is TRBV13 and J usage is TRBJ2-7; D not certain. The CDR3 totals 15 residues. CDR1 is PRHDT, CDR2 FYEKMQ, per germline (reference sequence). V was cut by 2 bases and J by 0 bases, with 11 bases left in between.

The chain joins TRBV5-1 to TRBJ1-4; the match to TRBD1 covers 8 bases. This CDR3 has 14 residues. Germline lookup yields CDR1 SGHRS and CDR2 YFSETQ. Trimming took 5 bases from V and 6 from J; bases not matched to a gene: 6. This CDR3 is CASSYGQGYEKLFF. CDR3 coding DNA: TGCGCCAGCAGTTACGGACAGGGATATGAAAAACTGTTTTTT. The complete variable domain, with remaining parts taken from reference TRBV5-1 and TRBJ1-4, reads KAGVTQTPRYLIKTRGQQVTLSCSPISGHRSVSWYQQTPGQGLQFLFEYFSETQRNKGNFPGRFSGRQFSNSRSEMNVSTLELGDSALYLCASSYGQGYEKLFFGSGTQLSVL.

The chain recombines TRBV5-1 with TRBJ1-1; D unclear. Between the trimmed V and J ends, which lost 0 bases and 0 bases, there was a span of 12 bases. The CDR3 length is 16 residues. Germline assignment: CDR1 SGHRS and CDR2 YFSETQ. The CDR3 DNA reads TGCGCCAGCAGCTTGGCCCCCCAGGTGGTGAACACTGAAGCTTTCTTT. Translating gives CASSLAPQVVNTEAFF.

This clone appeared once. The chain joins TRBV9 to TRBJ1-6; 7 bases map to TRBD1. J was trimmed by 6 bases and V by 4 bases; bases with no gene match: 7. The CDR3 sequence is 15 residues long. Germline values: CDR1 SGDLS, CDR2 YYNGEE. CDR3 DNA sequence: TGTGCCAGCAGCATCCGGGACAGATCTAATTCACCCCTCCACTTT. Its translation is CASSIRDRSNSPLHF.

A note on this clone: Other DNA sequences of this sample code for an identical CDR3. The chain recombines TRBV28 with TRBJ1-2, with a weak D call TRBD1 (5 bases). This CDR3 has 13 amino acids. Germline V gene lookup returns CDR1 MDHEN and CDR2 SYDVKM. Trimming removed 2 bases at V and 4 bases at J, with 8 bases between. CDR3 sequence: CASSLQGSYGYTF. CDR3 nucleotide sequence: TGTGCCAGCAGTTTACAGGGCTCCTATGGCTACACCTTC.

The CDR3 nucleotides read TGTGCCAGTAGGTTAACAGGCCTGAGAGACTACGAGCAGTACTTC. Translation: CASRLTGLRDYEQYF. The chain combines TRBV19 with TRBJ2-7, with D perhaps TRBD1 (5 bases). With 6 bases removed from V and 3 bases from J, the gap between germline ends came to 18 bases. CDR3 length equals 15 residues. Germline V lookup: CDR1 LNHDA, CDR2 SQIVND (reference sequence).

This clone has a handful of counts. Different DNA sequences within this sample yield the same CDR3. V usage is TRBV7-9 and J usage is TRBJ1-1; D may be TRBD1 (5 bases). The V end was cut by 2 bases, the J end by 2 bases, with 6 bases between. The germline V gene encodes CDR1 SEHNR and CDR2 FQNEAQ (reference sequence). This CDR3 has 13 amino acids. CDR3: CASSLRGNTEAFF. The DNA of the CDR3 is TGTGCCAGCAGCTTAAGGGGAAACACTGAAGCTTTCTTT.

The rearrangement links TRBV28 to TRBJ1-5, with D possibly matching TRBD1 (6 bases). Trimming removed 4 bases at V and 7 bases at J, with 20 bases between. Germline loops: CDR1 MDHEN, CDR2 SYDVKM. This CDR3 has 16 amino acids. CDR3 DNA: TGTGCCAGCAGTTCCCTATCGTTTCGGGGGGCCCAGCCCCAGCATTTT. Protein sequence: CASSSLSFRGAQPQHF.

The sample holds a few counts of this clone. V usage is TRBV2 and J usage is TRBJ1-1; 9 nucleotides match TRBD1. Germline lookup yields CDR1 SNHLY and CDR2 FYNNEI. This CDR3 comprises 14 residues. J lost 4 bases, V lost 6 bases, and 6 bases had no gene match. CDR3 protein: CASREQGASTEAFF. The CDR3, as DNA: TGTGCCAGCAGGGAACAGGGGGCGAGCACTGAAGCTTTCTTT.